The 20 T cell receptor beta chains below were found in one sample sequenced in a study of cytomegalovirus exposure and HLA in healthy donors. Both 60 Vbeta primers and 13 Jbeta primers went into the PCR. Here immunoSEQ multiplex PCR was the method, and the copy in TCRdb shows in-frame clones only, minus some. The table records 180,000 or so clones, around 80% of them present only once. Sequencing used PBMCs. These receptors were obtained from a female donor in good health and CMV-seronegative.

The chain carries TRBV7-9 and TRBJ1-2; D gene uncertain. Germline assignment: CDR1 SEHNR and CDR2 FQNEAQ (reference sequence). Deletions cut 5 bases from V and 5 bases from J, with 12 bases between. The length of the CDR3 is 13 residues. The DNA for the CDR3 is TGTGCCAGCAGCCCCGAGGCGAGATATGGCTACACCTTC. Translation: CASSPEARYGYTF.

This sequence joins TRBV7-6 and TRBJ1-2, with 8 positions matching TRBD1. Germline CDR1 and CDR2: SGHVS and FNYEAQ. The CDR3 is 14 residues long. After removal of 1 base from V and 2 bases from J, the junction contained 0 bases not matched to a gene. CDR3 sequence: CASSLGTGNYGYTF. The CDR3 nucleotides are TGTGCCAGCAGCTTAGGGACAGGGAACTATGGCTACACCTTC.

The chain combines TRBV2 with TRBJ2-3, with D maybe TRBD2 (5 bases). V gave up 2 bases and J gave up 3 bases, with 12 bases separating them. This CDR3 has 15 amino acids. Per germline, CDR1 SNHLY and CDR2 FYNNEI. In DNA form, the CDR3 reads TGTGCCAGCAGTGAACAGAGCCGGAGGACAGATACGCAGTATTTT. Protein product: CASSEQSRRTDTQYF.

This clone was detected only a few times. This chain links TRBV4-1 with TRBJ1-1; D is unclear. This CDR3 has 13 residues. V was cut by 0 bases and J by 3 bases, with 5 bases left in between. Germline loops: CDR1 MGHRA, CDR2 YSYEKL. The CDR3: CASSQDSHTEAFF. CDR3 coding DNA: TGCGCCAGCAGCCAAGACAGTCACACTGAAGCTTTCTTT.

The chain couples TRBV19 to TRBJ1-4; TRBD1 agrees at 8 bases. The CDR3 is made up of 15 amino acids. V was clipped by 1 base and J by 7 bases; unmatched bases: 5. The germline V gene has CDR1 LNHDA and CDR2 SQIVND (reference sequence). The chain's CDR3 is CASSIGGTGLEKLFF. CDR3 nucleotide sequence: TGTGCCAGTAGTATAGGAGGGACAGGCCTTGAAAAACTGTTTTTT.

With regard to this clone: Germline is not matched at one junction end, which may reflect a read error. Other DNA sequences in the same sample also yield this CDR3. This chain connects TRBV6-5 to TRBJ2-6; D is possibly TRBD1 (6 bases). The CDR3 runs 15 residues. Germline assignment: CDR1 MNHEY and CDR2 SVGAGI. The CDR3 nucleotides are TGTGCCAGCAGTTACCAGGGGTCTGGGGCCAACGGCCTGACTTTC. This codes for CASSYQGSGANGLTF.

The CDR3 DNA reads as TGTGCCAGCAGCCCCGTGACAGGGGGAAATTCACCCCTCCACTTT. Protein sequence: CASSPVTGGNSPLHF. The chain couples TRBV7-2 to TRBJ1-6; TRBD1 matches 9 bases. This CDR3 has 15 amino acids. CDR1 and CDR2 (germline): SGHTA, FQGNSA. Trimming removed 5 bases from V and 7 bases from J; junction bases left unmatched: 6.

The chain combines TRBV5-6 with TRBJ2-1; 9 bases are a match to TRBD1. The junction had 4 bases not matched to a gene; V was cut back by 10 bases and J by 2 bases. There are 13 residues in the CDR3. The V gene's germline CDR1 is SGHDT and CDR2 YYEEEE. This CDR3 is CAGRTGAYNEQFF. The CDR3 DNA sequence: TGTGCCGGTAGGACAGGGGCCTACAATGAGCAGTTCTTC.

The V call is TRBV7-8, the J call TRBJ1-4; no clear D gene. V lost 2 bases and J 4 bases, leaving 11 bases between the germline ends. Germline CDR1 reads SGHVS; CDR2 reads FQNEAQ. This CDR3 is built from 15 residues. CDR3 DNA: TGTGCCAGCAGCTTAATGGCGGTAATTAATGAAAAACTGTTTTTT. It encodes CASSLMAVINEKLFF.

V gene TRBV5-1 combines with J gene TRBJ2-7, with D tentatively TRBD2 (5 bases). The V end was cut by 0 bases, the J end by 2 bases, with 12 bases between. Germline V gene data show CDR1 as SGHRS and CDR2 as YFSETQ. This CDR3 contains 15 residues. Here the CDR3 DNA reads TGCGCCAGCAGCTTGGAAGGCAGGCGGGCCTACGAGCAGTACTTC. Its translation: CASSLEGRRAYEQYF.

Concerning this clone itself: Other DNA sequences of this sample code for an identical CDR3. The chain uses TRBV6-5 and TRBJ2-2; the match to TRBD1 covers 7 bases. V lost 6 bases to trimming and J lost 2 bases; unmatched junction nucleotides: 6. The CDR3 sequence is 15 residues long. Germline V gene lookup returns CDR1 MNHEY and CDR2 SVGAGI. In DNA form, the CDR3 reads TGTGCCAGCAGGCCCGGGACAGACAACACCGGGGAGCTGTTTTTT. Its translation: CASRPGTDNTGELFF.

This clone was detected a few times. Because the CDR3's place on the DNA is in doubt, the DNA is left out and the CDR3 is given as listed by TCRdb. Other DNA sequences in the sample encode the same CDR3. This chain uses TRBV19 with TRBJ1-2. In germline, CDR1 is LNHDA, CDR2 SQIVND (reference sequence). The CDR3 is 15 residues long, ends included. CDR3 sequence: CASTSGGRFNYGYTF.

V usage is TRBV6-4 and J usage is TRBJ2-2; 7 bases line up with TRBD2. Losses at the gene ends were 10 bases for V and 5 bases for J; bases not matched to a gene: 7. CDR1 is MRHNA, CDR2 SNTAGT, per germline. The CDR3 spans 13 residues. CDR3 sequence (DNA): TGTGCCACCCAACGGGAGGAGACCGGGGAGCTGTTTTTT. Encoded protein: CATQREETGELFF.

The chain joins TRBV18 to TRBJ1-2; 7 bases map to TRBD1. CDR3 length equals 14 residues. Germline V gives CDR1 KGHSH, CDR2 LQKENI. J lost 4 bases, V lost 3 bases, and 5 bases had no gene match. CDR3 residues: CASSPSTGIYGYTF. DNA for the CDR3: TGTGCCAGCTCACCGTCGACAGGGATCTATGGCTACACCTTC.

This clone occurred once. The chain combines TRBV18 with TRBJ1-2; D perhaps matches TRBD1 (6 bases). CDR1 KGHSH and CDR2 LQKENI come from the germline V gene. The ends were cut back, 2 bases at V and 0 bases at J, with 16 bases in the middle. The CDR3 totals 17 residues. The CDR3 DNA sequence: TGTGCCAGCTCACCAGAAACAGGGAGGGAAGCTAACTATGGCTACACCTTC. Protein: CASSPETGREANYGYTF.

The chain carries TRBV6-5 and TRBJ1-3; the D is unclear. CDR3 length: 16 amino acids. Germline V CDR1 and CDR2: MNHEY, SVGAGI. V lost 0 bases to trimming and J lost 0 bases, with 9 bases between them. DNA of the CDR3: TGTGCCAGCAGTTACTCGGTCGAGAGCTCTGGAAACACCATATATTTT. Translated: CASSYSVESSGNTIYF.

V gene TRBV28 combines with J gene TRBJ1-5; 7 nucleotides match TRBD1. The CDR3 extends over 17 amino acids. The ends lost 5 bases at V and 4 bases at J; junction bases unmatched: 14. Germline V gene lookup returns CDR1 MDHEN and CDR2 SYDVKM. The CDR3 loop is CASSPRLWTGLNQPQHF. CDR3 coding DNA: TGTGCCAGCAGTCCCAGACTTTGGACAGGTTTAAATCAGCCCCAGCATTTT.

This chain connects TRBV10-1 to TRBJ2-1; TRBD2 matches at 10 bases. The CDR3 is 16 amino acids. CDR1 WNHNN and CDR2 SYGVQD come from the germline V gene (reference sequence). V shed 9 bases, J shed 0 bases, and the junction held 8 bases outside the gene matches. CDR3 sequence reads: CARRASGSGSYNEQFF. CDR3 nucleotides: TGCGCCAGACGAGCTAGCGGGAGCGGCTCCTACAATGAGCAGTTCTTC.

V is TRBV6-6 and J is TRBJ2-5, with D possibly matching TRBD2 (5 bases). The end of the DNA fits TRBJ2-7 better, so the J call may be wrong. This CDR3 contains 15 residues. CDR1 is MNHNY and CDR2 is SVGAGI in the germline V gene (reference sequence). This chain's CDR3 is CASTGNTSEVHEQYF. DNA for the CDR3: TGTGCCAGCACCGGGAACACCTCAGAGGTCCACGAGCAGTACTTC.

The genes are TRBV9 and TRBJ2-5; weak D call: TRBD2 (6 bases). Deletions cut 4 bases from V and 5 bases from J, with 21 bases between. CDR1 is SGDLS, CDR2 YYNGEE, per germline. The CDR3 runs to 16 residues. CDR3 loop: CASSSREGRGGETQYF. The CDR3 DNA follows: TGTGCCAGCAGCTCCAGAGAGGGAAGAGGAGGGGAGACCCAGTACTTC.